This T cell receptor (beta chain) comes out of a study of Graves' ophthalmopathy and Graves' hyperthyroidism. The V gene's germline CDR1 is MNHEY and CDR2 SVGAGI. The CDR3 extends over 16 amino acids. Trimming removed 0 bases at V and 0 bases at J, with 9 bases between. The authors amplified TCR beta CDR3 regions from RNA transcripts. HTBI primers were used in a first-round RT-PCR, which preceded a second-round multiplex PCR. TCRdb ran MiXCR on the multiplex PCR reads and lists one entry per CDR3 protein. The table shows 300,000 to 400,000 distinct CDR3 sequences, with around a sixth occurring only once. This clonotype has just one count.

The V and J genes are TRBV6-5 and TRBJ1-3; D is unclear. The sequenced sample was peripheral blood. This TCR was sampled from an adult man with Graves' ophthalmopathy. DNA for the CDR3: TGTGCCAGCAGTTACTCAGCTCCGAGCTCTGGAAACACCATATATTTT. Amino acids: CASSYSAPSSGNTIYF.